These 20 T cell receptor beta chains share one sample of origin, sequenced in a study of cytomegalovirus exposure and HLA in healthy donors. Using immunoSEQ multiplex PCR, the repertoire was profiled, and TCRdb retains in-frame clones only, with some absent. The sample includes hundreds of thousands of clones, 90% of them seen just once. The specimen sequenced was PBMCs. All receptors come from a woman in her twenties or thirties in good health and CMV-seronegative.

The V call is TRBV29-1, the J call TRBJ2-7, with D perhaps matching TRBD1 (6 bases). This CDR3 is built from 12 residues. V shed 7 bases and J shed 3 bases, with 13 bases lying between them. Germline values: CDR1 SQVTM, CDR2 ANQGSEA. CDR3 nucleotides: TGCAGCGCTACCGGGACATACTACGAGCAGTACTTC. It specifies CSATGTYYEQYF.

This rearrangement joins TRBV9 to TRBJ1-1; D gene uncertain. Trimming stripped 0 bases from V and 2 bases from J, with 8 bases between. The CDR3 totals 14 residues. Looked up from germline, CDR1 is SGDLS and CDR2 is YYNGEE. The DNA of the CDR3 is TGTGCCAGCAGCGTAGGGAACAGCAACACTGAAGCTTTCTTT. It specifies CASSVGNSNTEAFF.

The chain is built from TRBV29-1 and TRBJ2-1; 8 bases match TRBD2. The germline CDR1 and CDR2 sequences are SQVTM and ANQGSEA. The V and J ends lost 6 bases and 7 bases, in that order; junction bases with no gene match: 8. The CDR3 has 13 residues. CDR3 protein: CSVAGASFNEQFF. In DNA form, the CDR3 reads TGCAGCGTAGCGGGAGCCAGTTTTAATGAGCAGTTCTTC.

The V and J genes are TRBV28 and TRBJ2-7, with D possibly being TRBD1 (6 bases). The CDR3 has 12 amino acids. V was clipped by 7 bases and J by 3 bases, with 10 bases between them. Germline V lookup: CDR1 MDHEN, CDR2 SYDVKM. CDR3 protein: CASMGQVYEQYF. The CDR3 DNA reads TGTGCCAGCATGGGACAAGTCTACGAGCAGTACTTC.

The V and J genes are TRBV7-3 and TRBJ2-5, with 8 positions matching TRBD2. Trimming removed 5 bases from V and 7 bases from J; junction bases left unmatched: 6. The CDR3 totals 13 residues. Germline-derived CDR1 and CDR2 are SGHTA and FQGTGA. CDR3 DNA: TGTGCCAGCAGCGTAGCGGGACGGGGGACCCAGTACTTC. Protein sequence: CASSVAGRGTQYF.

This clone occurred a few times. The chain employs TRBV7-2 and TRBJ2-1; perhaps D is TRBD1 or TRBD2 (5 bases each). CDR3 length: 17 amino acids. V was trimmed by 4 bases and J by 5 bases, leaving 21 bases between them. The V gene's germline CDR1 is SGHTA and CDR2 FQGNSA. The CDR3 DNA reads TGTGCCAGCAGCTCCGGGACCGATCCGACGCGTGACAATGAGCAGTTCTTC. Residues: CASSSGTDPTRDNEQFF.

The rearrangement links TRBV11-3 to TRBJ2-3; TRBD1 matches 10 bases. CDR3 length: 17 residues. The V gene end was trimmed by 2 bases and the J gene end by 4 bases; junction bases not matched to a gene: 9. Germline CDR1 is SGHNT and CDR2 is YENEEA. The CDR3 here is CASSLPSGGQGSDTQYF. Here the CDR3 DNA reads TGTGCCAGCAGCTTACCTTCGGGGGGACAGGGGTCAGATACGCAGTATTTT. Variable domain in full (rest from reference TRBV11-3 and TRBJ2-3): EAGVVQSPRYKIIEKKQPVAFWCNPISGHNTLYWYLQNLGQGPELLIRYENEEAVDDSQLPKDRFSAERLKGVDSTLKIQPAELGDSAVYLCASSLPSGGQGSDTQYFGPGTRLTVL.

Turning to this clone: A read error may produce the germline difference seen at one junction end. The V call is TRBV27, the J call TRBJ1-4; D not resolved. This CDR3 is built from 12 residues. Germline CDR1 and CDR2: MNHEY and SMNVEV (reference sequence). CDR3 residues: CASSLYGEKLFF. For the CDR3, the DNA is TGTGCCAGCAGCTTATATGGAGAAAAACTGTTTTTT.

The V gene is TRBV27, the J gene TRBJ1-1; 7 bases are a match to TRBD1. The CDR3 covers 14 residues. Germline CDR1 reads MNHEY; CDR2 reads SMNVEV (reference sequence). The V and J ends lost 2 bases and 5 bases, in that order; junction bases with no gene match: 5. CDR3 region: CASSLDRVGTEAFF. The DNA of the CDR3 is TGTGCCAGCAGTTTAGACAGGGTTGGAACTGAAGCTTTCTTT.

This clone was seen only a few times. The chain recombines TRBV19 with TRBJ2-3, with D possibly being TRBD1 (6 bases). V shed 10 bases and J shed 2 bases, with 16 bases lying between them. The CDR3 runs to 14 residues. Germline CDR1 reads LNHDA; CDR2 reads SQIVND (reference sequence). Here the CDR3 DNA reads TGTGCCACTACGACAGGAGTCTCCACAGATACGCAGTATTTT. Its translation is CATTTGVSTDTQYF.

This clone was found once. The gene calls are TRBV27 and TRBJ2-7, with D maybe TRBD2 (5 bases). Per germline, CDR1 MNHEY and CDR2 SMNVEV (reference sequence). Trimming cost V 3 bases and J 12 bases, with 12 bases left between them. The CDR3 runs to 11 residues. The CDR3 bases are TGTGCCAGCAGTTTTGGAGGTAGACGGTACTTC. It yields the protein CASSFGGRRYF.

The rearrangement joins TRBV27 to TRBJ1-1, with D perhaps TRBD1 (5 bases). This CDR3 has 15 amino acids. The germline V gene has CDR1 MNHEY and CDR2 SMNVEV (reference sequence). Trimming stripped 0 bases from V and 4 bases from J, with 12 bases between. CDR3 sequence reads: CASSLSWGVVTEAFF. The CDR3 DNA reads TGTGCCAGCAGTTTATCGTGGGGGGTGGTCACTGAAGCTTTCTTT.

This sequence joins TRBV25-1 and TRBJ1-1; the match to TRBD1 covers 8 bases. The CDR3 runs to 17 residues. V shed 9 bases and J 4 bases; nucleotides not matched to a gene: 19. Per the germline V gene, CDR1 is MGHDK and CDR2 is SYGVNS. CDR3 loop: CARRSMDREVWATEAFF. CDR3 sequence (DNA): TGTGCCAGGAGGAGCATGGACAGGGAGGTGTGGGCCACTGAAGCTTTCTTT.

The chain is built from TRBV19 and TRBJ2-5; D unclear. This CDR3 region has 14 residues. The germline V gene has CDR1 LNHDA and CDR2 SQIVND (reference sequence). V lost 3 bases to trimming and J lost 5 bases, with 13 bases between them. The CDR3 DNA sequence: TGTGCCAGTAGTATGGTGGGATTACTGGAGACCCAGTACTTC. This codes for CASSMVGLLETQYF. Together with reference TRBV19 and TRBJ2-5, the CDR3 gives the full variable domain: DGGITQSPKYLFRKEGQNVTLSCEQNLNHDAMYWYRQDPGQGLRLIYYSQIVNDFQKGDIAEGYSVSREKKESFPLTVTSAQKNPTAFYLCASSMVGLLETQYFGPGTRLLVL.

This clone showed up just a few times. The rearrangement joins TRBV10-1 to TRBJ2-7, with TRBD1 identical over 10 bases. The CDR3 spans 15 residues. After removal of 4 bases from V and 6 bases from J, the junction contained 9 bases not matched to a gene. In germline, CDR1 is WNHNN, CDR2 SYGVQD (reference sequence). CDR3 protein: CASSADRGRSGEQYF. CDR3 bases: TGCGCCAGCAGTGCCGACAGGGGGCGAAGCGGCGAGCAGTACTTC.

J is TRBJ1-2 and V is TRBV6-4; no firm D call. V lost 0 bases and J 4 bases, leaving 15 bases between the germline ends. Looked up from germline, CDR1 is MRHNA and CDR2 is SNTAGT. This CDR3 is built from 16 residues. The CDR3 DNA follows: TGTGCCAGCAGTGACTCCACAGAGACCCTCCCCTATGGCTACACCTTC. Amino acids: CASSDSTETLPYGYTF.

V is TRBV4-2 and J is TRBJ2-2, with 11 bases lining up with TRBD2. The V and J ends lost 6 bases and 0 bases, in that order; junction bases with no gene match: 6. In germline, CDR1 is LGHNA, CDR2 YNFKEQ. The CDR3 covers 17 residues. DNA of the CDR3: TGTGCCAGCAGTCAGCCGGGACTAGCGGCGAACACCGGGGAGCTGTTTTTT. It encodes CASSQPGLAANTGELFF.

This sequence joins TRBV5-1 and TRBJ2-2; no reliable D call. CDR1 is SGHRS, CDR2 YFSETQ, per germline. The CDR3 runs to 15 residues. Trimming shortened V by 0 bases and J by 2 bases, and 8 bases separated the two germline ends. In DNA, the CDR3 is TGCGCCAGCAGCTTGGAGTGGGGTAACACCGGGGAGCTGTTTTTT. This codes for CASSLEWGNTGELFF.

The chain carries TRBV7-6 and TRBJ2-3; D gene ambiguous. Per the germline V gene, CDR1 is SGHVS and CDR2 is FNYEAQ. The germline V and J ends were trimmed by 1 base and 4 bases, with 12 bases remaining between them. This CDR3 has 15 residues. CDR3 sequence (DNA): TGTGCCAGCAGCTTAGTCGAGAACAACGCAGATACGCAGTATTTT. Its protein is CASSLVENNADTQYF.

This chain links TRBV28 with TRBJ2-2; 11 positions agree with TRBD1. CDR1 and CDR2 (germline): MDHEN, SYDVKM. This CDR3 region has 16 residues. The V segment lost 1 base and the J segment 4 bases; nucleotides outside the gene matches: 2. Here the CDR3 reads CASSLYGTGGTGELFF. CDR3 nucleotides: TGTGCCAGCAGTTTATATGGGACAGGGGGCACCGGGGAGCTGTTTTTT.